The 9 T cell receptor beta chains below all came from one sample that was sequenced in a study of siplizumab effects on memory and regulatory T cells. The antigens these receptors bind are not known. Cells that made up the mixed lymphocyte reaction were cocultured at 37°C for around six days. Sequenced by immunoSEQ multiplex PCR; TCRdb stores in-frame clones only, minus some. This table has fewer than 8,500 clones, around a third appearing once. Input material: CFSE-low (dividing) CD8+ T cells sorted from an allogeneic mixed lymphocyte reaction. These receptors came from a human donor in good health; the cells came from an allogeneic mixed lymphocyte reaction.

As regards this clone: The junction shows a germline mismatch at one end, possibly a read error. This chain uses TRBV5-4 with TRBJ2-5; perhaps TRBD1 as D (7 bases). There are 16 residues in the CDR3. Germline assignment: CDR1 SGHNT and CDR2 YYREEE (reference sequence). CDR3 coding DNA: TGCGCCAGCAGCCAAGATCTCGGAGGGGGCGAAGGGACCCAGTACTTC. This gives the protein CASSQDLGGGEGTQYF.

By share, this clone ranks as medium-sized. The chain employs TRBV6-5 and TRBJ2-7; a weak D match, TRBD1 (6 bases). Trimming cost V 3 bases and J 5 bases, with 8 bases left between them. CDR1 is MNHEY and CDR2 is SVGAGI in the germline V gene. The CDR3 contains 12 residues. CDR3 DNA sequence: TGTGCCAGCAGTTATACAGGGAACGAGCAGTACTTC. Its translation is CASSYTGNEQYF.

The chain recombines TRBV2 with TRBJ1-2, with a possible D match to TRBD1 (6 bases). Germline values: CDR1 SNHLY, CDR2 FYNNEI. Trimming left V 6 bases short and J 0 bases short, with 14 bases between. The CDR3 length is 15 residues. The CDR3 bases are TGTGCCAGCAGCGATCCAGGGGTTACTAACTATGGCTACACCTTC. It translates to CASSDPGVTNYGYTF.

This clone was seen more than once but under ten times. The V and J genes are TRBV29-1 and TRBJ2-7; no firm D call. CDR1 is SQVTM, CDR2 ANQGSEA, per germline. This CDR3 has 11 residues. Trimming took off 1 base at V and 6 bases at J, with 7 bases between the two ends. CDR3 bases: TGCAGCGTTGAAGCTGAAGGCGAGCAGTACTTC. Residues: CSVEAEGEQYF.

Worth noting for this clone: This likely came from a read error, as a far larger clone is one base away. Other DNA sequences in this specimen translate into the identical CDR3. The V and J genes are TRBV7-6 and TRBJ2-7; possibly TRBD2 for D (6 bases). The CDR3 totals 14 residues. Germline V gives CDR1 SGHVS, CDR2 FNYEAQ. The V gene lost 1 base and the J gene lost 4 bases, with 11 bases spanning the gap. In DNA form, the CDR3 reads TGTGCCAGCAGCTTAGAGGCTGGAGGGTACGAGCAGTACTTC. This translates into CASSLEAGGYEQYF. The variable domain in full, completed from reference TRBV7-6 and TRBJ2-7, reads GAGVSQSPRYKVTKRGQDVALRCDPISGHVSLYWYRQALGQGPEFLTYFNYEAQQDKSGLPNDRFSAERPEGSISTLTIQRTEQRDSAMYRCASSLEAGGYEQYFGPGTRLTVT.

The DNA of the CDR3 is TGTGCCCCCGGGACCCCTTTACATAGCAATCAGCCCCAGCATTTT. Its translation: CAPGTPLHSNQPQHF. The gene calls are TRBV21-1 and TRBJ1-5. TRBV21-1 is a pseudogene locus. The CDR3 contains 15 residues.

The gene calls are TRBV6-5 and TRBJ2-7; 8 bases are a match to TRBD1. V trimming: 6 bases; J trimming: 0 bases; junction bases outside the gene matches: 7. Germline V lookup: CDR1 MNHEY, CDR2 SVGAGI. This CDR3 is 15 amino acids long. This CDR3 is CASSTWTGSSYEQYF. CDR3 bases: TGTGCCAGCAGCACTTGGACAGGGAGCTCCTACGAGCAGTACTTC.

The V and J genes are TRBV30 and TRBJ2-1; D gene uncertain. Germline-derived CDR1 and CDR2 are GTSNPN and SVGIG (reference sequence). Between the trimmed V and J ends, which lost 0 bases and 8 bases, there was a span of 8 bases. This CDR3 region has 12 residues. The CDR3 sequence is CAWSVVGDEQFF. Here the CDR3 DNA reads TGTGCCTGGAGTGTGGTGGGCGATGAGCAGTTCTTC.

Only a few counts were recorded for this clone. The J gene is TRBJ2-3, the V gene TRBV15; 12 bases are shared with TRBD2. With 1 base clipped from V and 5 bases from J, the junction kept 10 bases outside the gene matches. CDR1 LNHNV and CDR2 YYDKDF come from the germline V gene (reference sequence). There are 18 residues in the CDR3. This chain's CDR3 is CATSRGGTSGRNGDTQYF. The CDR3 DNA follows: TGTGCCACCAGCAGAGGCGGTACTAGCGGGAGGAATGGAGATACGCAGTATTTT.